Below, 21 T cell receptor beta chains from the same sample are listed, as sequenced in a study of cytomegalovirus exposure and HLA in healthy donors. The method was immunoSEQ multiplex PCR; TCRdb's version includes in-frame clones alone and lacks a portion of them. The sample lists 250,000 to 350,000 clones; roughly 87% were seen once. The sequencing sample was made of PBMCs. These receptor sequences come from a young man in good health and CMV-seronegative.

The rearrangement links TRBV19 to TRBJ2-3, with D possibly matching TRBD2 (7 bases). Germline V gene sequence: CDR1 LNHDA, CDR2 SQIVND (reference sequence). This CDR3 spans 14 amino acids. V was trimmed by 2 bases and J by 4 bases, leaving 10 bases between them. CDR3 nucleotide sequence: TGTGCCAGTAGTATACAAGGGGGGGCAGATACGCAGTATTTT. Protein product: CASSIQGGADTQYF.

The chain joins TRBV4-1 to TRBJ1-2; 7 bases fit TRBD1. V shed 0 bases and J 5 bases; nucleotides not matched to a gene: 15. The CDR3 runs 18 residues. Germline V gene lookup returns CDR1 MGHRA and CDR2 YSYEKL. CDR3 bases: TGCGCCAGCAGCCAAGATCGGAGGGGGCGAAGTGTATTTTATGGCTACACCTTC. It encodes CASSQDRRGRSVFYGYTF.

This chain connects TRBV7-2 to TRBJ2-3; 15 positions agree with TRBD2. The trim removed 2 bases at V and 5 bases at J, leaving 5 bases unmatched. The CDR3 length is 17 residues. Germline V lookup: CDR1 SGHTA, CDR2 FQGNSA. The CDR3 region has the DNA TGTGCCAGCAGCTTAAGGGGACTAGCGGGGGGCGGAGATACGCAGTATTTT. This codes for CASSLRGLAGGGDTQYF. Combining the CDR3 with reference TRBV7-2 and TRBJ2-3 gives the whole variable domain GAGVSQSPSNKVTEKGKDVELRCDPISGHTALYWYRQSLGQGLEFLIYFQGNSAPDKSGLPSDRFSAERTGGSVSTLTIQRTQQEDSAVYLCASSLRGLAGGGDTQYFGPGTRLTVL.

CDR3 nucleotides: TGTGCCAGCAGAGCTACAGGATCCTATGGCTACACCTTC. Residues: CASRATGSYGYTF. This chain connects TRBV6-1 to TRBJ1-2; possibly TRBD1 for D (5 bases). Trimming removed 6 bases at V and 4 bases at J, with 12 bases between. The CDR3 runs 13 residues. CDR1 and CDR2 (germline): MNHNS, SASEGT.

The CDR3 DNA is TGTGCCAGCAGCTTGGGGACAGGGGACTACTCTGGAAACACCATATATTTT. Translated, it gives CASSLGTGDYSGNTIYF. V gene TRBV5-6 combines with J gene TRBJ1-3; TRBD1 agrees at 9 bases. The CDR3 sequence is 17 residues long. Germline V gives CDR1 SGHDT, CDR2 YYEEEE. V trimming: 0 bases; J trimming: 0 bases; junction bases outside the gene matches: 4.

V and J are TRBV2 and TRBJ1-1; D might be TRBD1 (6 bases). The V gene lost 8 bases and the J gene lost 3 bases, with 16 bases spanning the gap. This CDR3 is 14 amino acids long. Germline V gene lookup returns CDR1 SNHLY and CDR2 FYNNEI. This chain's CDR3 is CASPARGGHTEAFF. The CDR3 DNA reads TGTGCCAGCCCAGCGAGGGGGGGGCACACTGAAGCTTTCTTT.

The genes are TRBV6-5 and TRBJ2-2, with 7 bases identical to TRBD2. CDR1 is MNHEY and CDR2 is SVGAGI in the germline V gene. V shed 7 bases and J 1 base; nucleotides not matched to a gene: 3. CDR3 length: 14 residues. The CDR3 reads CASNRGENTGELFF. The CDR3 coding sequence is TGTGCCAGCAATCGGGGGGAGAACACCGGGGAGCTGTTTTTT.

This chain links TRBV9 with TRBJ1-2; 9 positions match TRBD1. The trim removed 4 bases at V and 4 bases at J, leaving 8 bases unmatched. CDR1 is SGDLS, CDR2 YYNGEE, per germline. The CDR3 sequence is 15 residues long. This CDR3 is CASSLQGAGAYGYTF. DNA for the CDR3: TGTGCCAGCAGCCTACAGGGGGCGGGGGCCTATGGCTACACCTTC. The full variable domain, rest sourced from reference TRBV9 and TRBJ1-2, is DSGVTQTPKHLITATGQRVTLRCSPRSGDLSVYWYQQSLDQGLQFLIQYYNGEERAKGNILERFSAQQFPDLHSELNLSSLELGDSALYFCASSLQGAGAYGYTFGSGTRLTVV.

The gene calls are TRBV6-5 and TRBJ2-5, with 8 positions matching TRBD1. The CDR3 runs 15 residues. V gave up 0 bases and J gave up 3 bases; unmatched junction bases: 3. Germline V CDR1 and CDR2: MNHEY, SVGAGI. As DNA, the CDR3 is TGTGCCAGCAGTTACTCCAGGGGGCTCGAAGAGACCCAGTACTTC. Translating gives CASSYSRGLEETQYF.

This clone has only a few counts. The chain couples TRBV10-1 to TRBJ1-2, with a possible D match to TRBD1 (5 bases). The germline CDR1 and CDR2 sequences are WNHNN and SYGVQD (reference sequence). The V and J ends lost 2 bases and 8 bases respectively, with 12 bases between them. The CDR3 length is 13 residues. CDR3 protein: CASSEAGTRGYTF. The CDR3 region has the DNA TGCGCCAGCAGTGAGGCAGGGACTAGGGGCTACACCTTC.

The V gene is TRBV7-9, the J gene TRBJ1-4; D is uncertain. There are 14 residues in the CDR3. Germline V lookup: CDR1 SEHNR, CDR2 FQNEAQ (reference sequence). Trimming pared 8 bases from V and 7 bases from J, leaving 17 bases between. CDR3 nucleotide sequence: TGTGCCAGCTGCGAGGGAGGGTCGGGTGAAAAACTGTTTTTT. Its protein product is CASCEGGSGEKLFF.

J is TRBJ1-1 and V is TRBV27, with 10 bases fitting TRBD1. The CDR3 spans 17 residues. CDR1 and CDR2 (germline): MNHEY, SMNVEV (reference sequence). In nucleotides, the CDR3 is TGTATAATGGGACAGGGGCCCCCTCTCTCCATGAACACTGAAGCTTTCTTT. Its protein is CIMGQGPPLSMNTEAFF.

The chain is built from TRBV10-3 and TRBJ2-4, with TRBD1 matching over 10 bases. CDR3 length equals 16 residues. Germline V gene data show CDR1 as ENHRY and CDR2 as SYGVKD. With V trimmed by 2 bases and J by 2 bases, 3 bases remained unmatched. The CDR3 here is CAISEPTGGSKNIQYF. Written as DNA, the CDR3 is TGTGCCATCAGTGAGCCGACAGGGGGCTCCAAAAACATTCAGTACTTC.

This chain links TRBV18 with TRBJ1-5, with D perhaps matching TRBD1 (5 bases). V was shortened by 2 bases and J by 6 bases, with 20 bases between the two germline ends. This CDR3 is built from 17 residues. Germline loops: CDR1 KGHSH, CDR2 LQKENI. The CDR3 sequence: CASSPTRERSGSQPQHF. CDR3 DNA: TGTGCCAGCTCACCAACAAGGGAAAGGTCAGGGTCTCAGCCCCAGCATTTT.

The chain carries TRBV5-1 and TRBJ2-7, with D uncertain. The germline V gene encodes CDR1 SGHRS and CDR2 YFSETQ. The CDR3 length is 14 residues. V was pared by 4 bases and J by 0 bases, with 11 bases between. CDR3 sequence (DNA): TGCGCCAGCAGCCCCGGGTTACCCTCCTACGAGCAGTACTTC. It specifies CASSPGLPSYEQYF.

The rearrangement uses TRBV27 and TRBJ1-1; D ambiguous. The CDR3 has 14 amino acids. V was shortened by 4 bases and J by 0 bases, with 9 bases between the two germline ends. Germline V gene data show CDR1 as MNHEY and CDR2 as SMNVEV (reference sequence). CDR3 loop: CASSSEFVNTEAFF. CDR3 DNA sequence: TGTGCCAGCAGTTCGGAGTTCGTGAACACTGAAGCTTTCTTT.

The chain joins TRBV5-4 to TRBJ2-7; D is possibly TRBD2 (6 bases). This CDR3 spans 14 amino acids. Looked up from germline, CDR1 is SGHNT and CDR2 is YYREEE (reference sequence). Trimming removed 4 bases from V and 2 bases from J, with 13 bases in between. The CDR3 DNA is TGTGCCAGCAGCCTTGGAGGGCTGGCCTACGAGCAGTACTTC. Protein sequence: CASSLGGLAYEQYF.

The CDR3 sequence is CASSRTGNSYNSPLHF. Here the CDR3 DNA reads TGCGCCAGCAGCAGAACAGGGAACTCCTATAATTCACCCCTCCACTTT. This chain joins TRBV5-1 and TRBJ1-6; D is perhaps TRBD1 (6 bases). CDR3 length: 16 residues. The V gene's germline CDR1 is SGHRS and CDR2 YFSETQ. Trimming took 4 bases from V and 0 from J, leaving 11 bases between them.

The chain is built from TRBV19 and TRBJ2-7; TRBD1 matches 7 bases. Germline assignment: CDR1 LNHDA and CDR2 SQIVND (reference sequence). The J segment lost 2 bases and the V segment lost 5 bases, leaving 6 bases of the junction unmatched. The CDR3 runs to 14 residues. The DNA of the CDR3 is TGTGCCAGTAGTCCCCCGACAGGGCCCTACGAGCAGTACTTC. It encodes CASSPPTGPYEQYF.

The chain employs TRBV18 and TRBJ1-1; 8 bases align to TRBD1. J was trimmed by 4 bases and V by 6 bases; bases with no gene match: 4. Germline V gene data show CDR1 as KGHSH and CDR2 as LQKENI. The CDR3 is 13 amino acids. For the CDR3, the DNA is TGTGCCAGCTCGTCGGACAGGGTCACTGAAGCTTTCTTT. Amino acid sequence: CASSSDRVTEAFF.

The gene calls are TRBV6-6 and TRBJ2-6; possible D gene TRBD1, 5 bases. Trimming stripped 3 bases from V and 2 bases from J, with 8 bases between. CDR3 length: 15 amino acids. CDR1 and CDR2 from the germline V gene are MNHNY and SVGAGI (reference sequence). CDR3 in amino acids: CASSYWTTGANVLTF. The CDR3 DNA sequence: TGTGCCAGCAGTTATTGGACAACTGGGGCCAACGTCCTGACTTTC.